Below are 30 T cell receptor beta chains sequenced from a single sample in a study of cytomegalovirus exposure and HLA in healthy donors. PCR employed 60 Vbeta and 13 Jbeta primers. Sequenced by immunoSEQ multiplex PCR; TCRdb stores in-frame clones only, minus some. The sample has about 90,000 clones; approximately 76% are singletons. Sequencing input: PBMCs. These receptors were taken from a woman aged 60-75 years in good health and CMV-seropositive.

The V call is TRBV4-1, the J call TRBJ2-7; tentative D call: TRBD1 (5 bases). This CDR3 is 13 amino acids long. The V end lost 2 bases, the J end lost 6 bases, and 11 bases lay between the germline ends. Germline values: CDR1 MGHRA, CDR2 YSYEKL. The DNA for the CDR3 is TGCGCCAGCAGCCAATCGGTAGGGGTCGAGCAGTACTTC. Translating gives CASSQSVGVEQYF.

The CDR3 sequence is CAWSVVGKNSGNTIYF. The CDR3 DNA sequence: TGTGCCTGGAGTGTAGTTGGCAAGAACTCTGGAAACACCATATATTTT. The chain is built from TRBV30 and TRBJ1-3; unclear D gene. This CDR3 region has 16 residues. V lost 0 bases, J lost 0 bases, and 12 bases lay in between. CDR1 and CDR2 (germline): GTSNPN, SVGIG (reference sequence).

The V gene is TRBV5-1, the J gene TRBJ2-7, with 10 bases identical to TRBD2. Germline V gene data show CDR1 as SGHRS and CDR2 as YFSETQ. The length of the CDR3 is 16 residues. Germline trimming cut 0 bases from V and 3 bases from J; bases unmatched to any gene: 6. This chain's CDR3 is CASSLGLAGEGYEQYF. The CDR3 region has the DNA TGCGCCAGCAGCTTGGGGCTAGCGGGAGAGGGCTACGAGCAGTACTTC.

This clone was recorded once. The rearrangement uses TRBV28 and TRBJ2-7; D is unresolved. Germline values: CDR1 MDHEN, CDR2 SYDVKM. There are 11 residues in the CDR3. The V end was cut by 5 bases, the J end by 3 bases, with 5 bases between. The CDR3 bases are TGTGCCAGCAGTATCAACTACGAGCAGTACTTC. Amino acid sequence: CASSINYEQYF.

This clone was seen just once. The V gene is TRBV2, the J gene TRBJ1-5, with D hard to call. Germline V gives CDR1 SNHLY, CDR2 FYNNEI. The CDR3 has 13 residues. V gave up 7 bases and J gave up 3 bases, with 10 bases separating them. The CDR3 DNA reads as TGTGCCAGCAAGGTCGGGGACAATCAGCCCCAGCATTTT. Its translation is CASKVGDNQPQHF.

The rearrangement links TRBV28 to TRBJ1-4; 9 bases align to TRBD1. Germline loops: CDR1 MDHEN, CDR2 SYDVKM. This CDR3 has 15 amino acids. J gave up 7 bases and V 3 bases, and 6 bases lay outside the gene matches. The CDR3 is CASSLGTGLGEKLFF. CDR3 nucleotide sequence: TGTGCCAGCAGTTTGGGGACAGGGTTGGGTGAAAAACTGTTTTTT.

The chain employs TRBV10-1 and TRBJ2-5, with a tentative D call TRBD1 (5 bases). V lost 0 bases to trimming and J lost 4 bases, with 18 bases between them. This CDR3 region has 17 residues. Germline-derived CDR1 and CDR2 are WNHNN and SYGVQD (reference sequence). The CDR3 sequence is CASSESIILGAGETQYF. The CDR3 DNA reads TGCGCCAGCAGTGAGTCGATTATCCTTGGGGCAGGAGAGACCCAGTACTTC.

This chain links TRBV4-2 with TRBJ2-7; TRBD2 matches 13 bases. The CDR3 is made up of 17 amino acids. The V segment lost 0 bases and the J segment 0 bases; nucleotides outside the gene matches: 2. Germline V gene data show CDR1 as LGHNA and CDR2 as YNFKEQ. The CDR3 nucleotides are TGTGCCAGCAGCCAAGACGGGACTAGCGGGGCCTCCTACGAGCAGTACTTC. This codes for CASSQDGTSGASYEQYF.

The V gene is TRBV30, the J gene TRBJ1-3; 8 bases fit TRBD1. Per the germline V gene, CDR1 is GTSNPN and CDR2 is SVGIG (reference sequence). This CDR3 has 15 amino acids. V shed 4 bases, J shed 4 bases, and the junction held 9 bases outside the gene matches. The CDR3 spells CAWTPGQGGGNTIYF. The CDR3 DNA sequence: TGTGCCTGGACCCCAGGACAGGGTGGAGGAAACACCATATATTTT.

The chain couples TRBV5-4 to TRBJ2-5; 13 nucleotides line up with TRBD2. J was trimmed by 3 bases and V by 4 bases; bases with no gene match: 6. CDR3 length: 16 amino acids. Germline V gives CDR1 SGHNT, CDR2 YYREEE (reference sequence). The CDR3 here is CASSMGTSGTKETQYF. CDR3 in DNA: TGTGCCAGCAGCATGGGGACTAGCGGGACTAAAGAGACCCAGTACTTC.

This rearrangement joins TRBV7-2 to TRBJ2-5; 9 nucleotides line up with TRBD1. After removal of 1 base from V and 2 bases from J, the junction contained 2 bases not matched to a gene. CDR3 length: 15 amino acids. Per the germline V gene, CDR1 is SGHTA and CDR2 is FQGNSA. The CDR3 sequence: CASSLGDRVQETQYF. DNA of the CDR3: TGTGCCAGCAGCTTAGGGGACAGGGTGCAAGAGACCCAGTACTTC.

This clone turned up a few times. CDR3 region: CASRDRREKNIQYF. DNA of the CDR3: TGTGCCAGCAGGGACCGGAGGGAGAAAAACATTCAGTACTTC. This chain uses TRBV6-6 with TRBJ2-4; a weak D match, TRBD2 (6 bases). Trimming removed 6 bases at V and 4 bases at J, with 13 bases between. Per germline, CDR1 MNHNY and CDR2 SVGAGI (reference sequence). This CDR3 spans 14 amino acids.

The chain is built from TRBV28 and TRBJ1-5; possibly TRBD1 for D (6 bases). The germline V gene has CDR1 MDHEN and CDR2 SYDVKM. V was trimmed by 5 bases and J by 2 bases, leaving 16 bases between them. The CDR3 extends over 16 amino acids. The CDR3 nucleotides are TGTGCCAGCAGTCCCCGGGGGGGGGCAGGCAATCAGCCCCAGCATTTT. Encoded protein: CASSPRGGAGNQPQHF.

The chain links TRBV29-1 to TRBJ1-2; D unresolved. V was pared by 2 bases and J by 6 bases, with 10 bases between. Germline CDR1 SQVTM, CDR2 ANQGSEA. This CDR3 comprises 12 residues. This CDR3 is CSVEYISNGYTF. CDR3 DNA sequence: TGCAGCGTTGAATACATCTCCAATGGCTACACCTTC. The full variable domain, with the rest looked up from reference TRBV29-1 and TRBJ1-2, is SAVISQKPSRDICQRGTSLTIQCQVDSQVTMMFWYRQQPGQSLTLIATANQGSEATYESGFVIDKFPISRPNLTFSTLTVSNMSPEDSSIYLCSVEYISNGYTFGSGTRLTVV.

V usage is TRBV15 and J usage is TRBJ2-2, with D perhaps TRBD2 (5 bases). V lost 2 bases, J lost 5 bases, and 12 bases lay in between. This CDR3 comprises 15 residues. CDR1 and CDR2 from the germline V gene are LNHNV and YYDKDF (reference sequence). CDR3 residues: CATSRQAGKTGELFF. CDR3 sequence (DNA): TGTGCCACCAGCAGACAGGCCGGGAAAACCGGGGAGCTGTTTTTT.

Comments on this clone: An end of the junction does not agree with germline; a read error may underlie this. The chain joins TRBV7-9 to TRBJ1-5; the D is unclear. This CDR3 is built from 12 residues. Germline CDR1 SEHNR, CDR2 FQNEAQ (reference sequence). This chain's CDR3 is CSSSSRNQPQHF. In nucleotides, the CDR3 is TGTTCCAGCAGCTCCCGGAATCAGCCCCAGCATTTT. Combining the CDR3 with reference TRBV7-9 and TRBJ1-5 gives the whole variable domain DTGVSQNPRHKITKRGQNVTFRCDPISEHNRLYWYRQTLGQGPEFLTYFQNEAQLEKSRLLSDRFSAERPKGSFSTLEIQRTEQGDSAMYLCSSSSRNQPQHFGDGTRLSIL.

This clone was counted only a few times. This chain links TRBV19 with TRBJ1-4; D perhaps matches TRBD1 (6 bases). CDR3 length: 14 residues. Germline CDR1 and CDR2: LNHDA and SQIVND (reference sequence). With 9 bases removed from V and 0 bases from J, the gap between germline ends came to 11 bases. The chain's CDR3 is CASRGGATNEKLFF. CDR3 sequence (DNA): TGTGCCAGCAGGGGAGGGGCAACTAATGAAAAACTGTTTTTT.

The chain is built from TRBV28 and TRBJ1-2; unclear D gene. This CDR3 comprises 12 residues. Between the trimmed V and J ends, which lost 5 bases and 4 bases, there was a span of 8 bases. The germline V gene encodes CDR1 MDHEN and CDR2 SYDVKM. CDR3 residues: CASSPLGYGYTF. The CDR3 DNA is TGTGCCAGCAGTCCCCTCGGCTATGGCTACACCTTC.

This clone was picked up one time. J is TRBJ2-2 and V is TRBV27; 7 bases agree with TRBD1. V dropped 7 bases and J dropped 5; count of bases not matched to a gene: 1. CDR1 is MNHEY and CDR2 is SMNVEV in the germline V gene (reference sequence). There are 12 residues in the CDR3. CDR3 sequence reads: CASKTGTGELFF. The CDR3, as DNA: TGTGCCAGCAAGACAGGGACCGGGGAGCTGTTTTTT.

Comments on this clone: The same CDR3 is also encoded by other DNA sequences in this sample. The gene calls are TRBV6-6 and TRBJ1-2; D may be TRBD1 (5 bases). The CDR3 extends over 13 amino acids. Germline CDR1 MNHNY, CDR2 SVGAGI (reference sequence). V lost 6 bases and J lost 2, with 10 bases in between. In nucleotides, the CDR3 is TGTGCCAGCAGCCCGGACACCAACTATGGCTACACCTTC. Protein: CASSPDTNYGYTF.

This clone was seen ten or more times. The chain joins TRBV2 to TRBJ1-4; D is possibly TRBD1 (6 bases). This CDR3 contains 15 residues. Germline loops: CDR1 SNHLY, CDR2 FYNNEI. Trimming cost V 6 bases and J 7 bases, with 18 bases left between them. The CDR3 coding sequence is TGTGCCAGCAGGCAACAGGGTGGAGAAGGTGAAAAACTGTTTTTT. Translated, it gives CASRQQGGEGEKLFF.

The chain has TRBV2 and TRBJ1-5; tentative D call: TRBD1 (6 bases). CDR1 and CDR2 (germline): SNHLY, FYNNEI. Deletions cut 7 bases from V and 0 bases from J, with 13 bases between. This CDR3 spans 15 amino acids. Here the CDR3 DNA reads TGTGCCAGCACCGGACAGACATATAGCAATCAGCCCCAGCATTTT. Protein: CASTGQTYSNQPQHF.

The gene calls are TRBV6-1 and TRBJ1-5, with D uncertain. Germline CDR1 MNHNS, CDR2 SASEGT. V was clipped by 4 bases and J by 5 bases, with 3 bases between them. This CDR3 contains 11 residues. The CDR3 here is CASSAYQPQHF. CDR3 DNA: TGTGCCAGCAGTGCTTATCAGCCCCAGCATTTT.

The chain recombines TRBV10-1 with TRBJ2-3, with 11 bases identical to TRBD2. The germline gives CDR1 WNHNN, CDR2 SYGVQD (reference sequence). The CDR3 covers 19 residues. The trim removed 4 bases at V and 0 bases at J, leaving 12 bases unmatched. The CDR3 bases are TGCGCCAGCAGTGCATCGGGACTAGCGGTGATCCCTAGCACAGATACGCAGTATTTT. Its protein is CASSASGLAVIPSTDTQYF.

The gene calls are TRBV30 and TRBJ2-7; D possibly corresponds to TRBD2 (5 bases). The V end was cut by 2 bases, the J end by 7 bases, with 9 bases between. CDR1 is GTSNPN, CDR2 SVGIG, per germline (reference sequence). The CDR3 loop spans 11 amino acids. The CDR3 is CAWSSPGEQYF. As DNA, the CDR3 is TGTGCCTGGAGTTCTCCGGGGGAGCAGTACTTC.

This chain connects TRBV7-2 to TRBJ2-7; D may be TRBD2 (6 bases). In germline, CDR1 is SGHTA, CDR2 FQGNSA. Trimming removed 3 bases from V and 4 bases from J, with 19 bases in between. The CDR3 is 16 residues long. CDR3 residues: CASSFGRGGRDYEQYF. CDR3 coding DNA: TGTGCCAGCAGCTTTGGAAGGGGTGGGCGGGATTACGAGCAGTACTTC.

The rearrangement links TRBV5-4 to TRBJ2-5; D uncertain. The CDR3 totals 14 residues. Germline V gene data show CDR1 as SGHNT and CDR2 as YYREEE (reference sequence). V gave up 4 bases and J gave up 2 bases, with 12 bases separating them. The CDR3: CASSLNRQQETQYF. The DNA for the CDR3 is TGTGCCAGCAGCCTAAACAGACAACAAGAGACCCAGTACTTC. Complete variable domain (other parts from reference TRBV5-4 and TRBJ2-5): ETGVTQSPTHLIKTRGQQVTLRCSSQSGHNTVSWYQQALGQGPQFIFQYYREEENGRGNFPPRFSGLQFPNYSSELNVNALELDDSALYLCASSLNRQQETQYFGPGTRLLVL.

The chain has TRBV19 and TRBJ1-5, with D unclear. The length of the CDR3 is 13 residues. Germline V gives CDR1 LNHDA, CDR2 SQIVND (reference sequence). Trimming took 5 bases from V and 7 from J, leaving 12 bases between them. The CDR3 DNA sequence: TGTGCCAGTAGTGAGGGATATGGGCAGCCCCAGCATTTT. It codes for CASSEGYGQPQHF.

This clone has more than one count but fewer than ten. The chain has TRBV5-1 and TRBJ2-3; D may be TRBD1 (5 bases). The CDR3 totals 15 residues. From germline, CDR1 is SGHRS and CDR2 YFSETQ. V was cut by 2 bases and J by 3 bases, with 13 bases left in between. The CDR3 sequence: CASSLGSPGTDTQYF. Here the CDR3 DNA reads TGCGCCAGCAGCTTAGGAAGCCCAGGGACAGATACGCAGTATTTT.

This chain uses TRBV19 with TRBJ2-2; D possibly corresponds to TRBD1 (6 bases). Germline V gene lookup returns CDR1 LNHDA and CDR2 SQIVND (reference sequence). V lost 6 bases and J lost 6, with 14 bases in between. The CDR3 extends over 14 amino acids. CDR3 amino acids: CASRYRDRAGELFF. The CDR3 DNA sequence: TGTGCCAGTAGATACAGGGATAGGGCCGGGGAGCTGTTTTTT.